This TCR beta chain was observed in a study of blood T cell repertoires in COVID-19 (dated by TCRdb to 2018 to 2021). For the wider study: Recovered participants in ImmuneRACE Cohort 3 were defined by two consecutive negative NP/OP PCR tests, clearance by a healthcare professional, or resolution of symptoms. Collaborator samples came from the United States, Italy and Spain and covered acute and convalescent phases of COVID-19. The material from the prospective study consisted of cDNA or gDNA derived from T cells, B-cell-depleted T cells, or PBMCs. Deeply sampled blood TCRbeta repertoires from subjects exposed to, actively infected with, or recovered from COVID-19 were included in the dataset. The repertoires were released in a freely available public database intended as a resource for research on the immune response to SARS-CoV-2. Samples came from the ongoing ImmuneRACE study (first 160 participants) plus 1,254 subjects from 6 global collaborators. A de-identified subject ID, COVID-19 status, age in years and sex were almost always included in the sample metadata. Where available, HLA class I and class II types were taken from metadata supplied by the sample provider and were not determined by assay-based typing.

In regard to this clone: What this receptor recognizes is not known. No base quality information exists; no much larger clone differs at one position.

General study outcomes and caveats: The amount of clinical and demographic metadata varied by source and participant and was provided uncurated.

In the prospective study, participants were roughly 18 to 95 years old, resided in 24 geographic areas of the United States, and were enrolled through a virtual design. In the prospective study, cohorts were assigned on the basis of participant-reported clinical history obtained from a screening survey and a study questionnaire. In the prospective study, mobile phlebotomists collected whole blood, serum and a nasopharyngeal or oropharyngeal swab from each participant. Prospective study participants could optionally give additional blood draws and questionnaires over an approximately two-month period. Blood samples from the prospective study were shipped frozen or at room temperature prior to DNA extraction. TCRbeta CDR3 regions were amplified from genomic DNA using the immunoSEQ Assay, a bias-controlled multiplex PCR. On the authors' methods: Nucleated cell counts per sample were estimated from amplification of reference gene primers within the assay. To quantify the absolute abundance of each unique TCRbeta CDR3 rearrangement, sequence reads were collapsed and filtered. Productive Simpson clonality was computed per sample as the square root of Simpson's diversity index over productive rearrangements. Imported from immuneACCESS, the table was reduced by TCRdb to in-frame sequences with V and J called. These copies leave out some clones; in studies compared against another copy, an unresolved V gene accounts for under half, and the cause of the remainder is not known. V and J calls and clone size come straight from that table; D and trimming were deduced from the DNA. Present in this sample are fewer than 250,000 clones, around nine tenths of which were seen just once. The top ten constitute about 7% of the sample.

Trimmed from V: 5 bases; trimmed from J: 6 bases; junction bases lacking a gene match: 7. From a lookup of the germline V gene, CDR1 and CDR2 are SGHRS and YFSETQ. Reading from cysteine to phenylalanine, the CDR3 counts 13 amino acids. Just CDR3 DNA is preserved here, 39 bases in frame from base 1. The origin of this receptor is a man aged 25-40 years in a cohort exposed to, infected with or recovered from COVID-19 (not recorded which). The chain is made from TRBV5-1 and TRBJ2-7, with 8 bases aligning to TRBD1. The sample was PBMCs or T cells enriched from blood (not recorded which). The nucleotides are TGCGCCAGCAGTTATGGACAGGGAGGCGAGCAGTACTTC. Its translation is CASSYGQGGEQYF.